This T cell receptor (beta chain) originates from a study of T cells after yellow fever vaccination. About the study: It was SMART-Seq v4 Ultra Low Input that prepared the fractions with low cell numbers.

TCRdb reprocessed the 5' RACE reads with MiXCR, giving one entry per CDR3 protein. The top ten clones hold roughly a third of a sample with tens of thousands of distinct CDR3 sequences, less than 8.5% of them seen once. Study-wide results and limits: Across the CD4 and CD8 compartments, a small share of clonotypes was present in both. On re-exposure, the response was weaker but peaked faster, at day 5 versus 15. Once the booster was given, most primary-vaccination clones reappeared, at just under 98% for CD4 and over 70% for CD8.

This clonotype was seen at least ten times. Its antigen remains unidentified. The TCR was taken from a man aged 30 to 45 who received the YFV17D yellow fever vaccine. The source material was CD8+ T cells sorted from PBMCs, sampled 15 days after the yellow fever booster vaccination.

The CDR3 DNA reads as TGTGCCAGCAGCTTGCGTCCGGATGAGCAGTTCTTC. Protein sequence: CASSLRPDEQFF. The genes are TRBV7-8 and TRBJ2-1; D is uncertain. V lost 3 bases and J lost 8, with 8 bases in between. There are 12 residues in the CDR3. Germline values: CDR1 SGHVS, CDR2 FQNEAQ.